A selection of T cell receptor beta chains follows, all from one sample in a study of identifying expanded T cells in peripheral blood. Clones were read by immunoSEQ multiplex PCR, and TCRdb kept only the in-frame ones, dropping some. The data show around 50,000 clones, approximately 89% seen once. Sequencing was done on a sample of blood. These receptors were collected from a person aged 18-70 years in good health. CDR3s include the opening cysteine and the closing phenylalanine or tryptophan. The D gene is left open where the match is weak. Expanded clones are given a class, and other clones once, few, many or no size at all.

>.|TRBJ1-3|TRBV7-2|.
CASSPLENTIYF
TGTGCCAGCAGCCCTCTCGAAAACACCATATATTTT
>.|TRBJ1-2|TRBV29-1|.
CSVGDDSAAYGYTF
TGCAGCGTTGGCGATGATTCAGCAGCCTATGGCTACACCTTC
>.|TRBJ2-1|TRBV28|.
CASRVGLAGNEQFF
TGTGCCAGCAGAGTGGGGCTAGCCGGCAATGAGCAGTTCTTC
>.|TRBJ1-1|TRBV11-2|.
CASSLGLGQGNTEAFF
TGTGCCAGCAGCTTAGGTTTGGGGCAGGGGAACACTGAAGCTTTCTTT
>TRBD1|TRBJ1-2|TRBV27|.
CASSLLGQGATTNYGYTF
TGTGCCAGCAGTTTACTAGGACAGGGGGCTACGACTAACTATGGCTACACCTTC
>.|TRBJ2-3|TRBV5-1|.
CASSWAGHQDTQYF
TGCGCCAGCAGCTGGGCAGGGCATCAGGATACGCAGTATTTT
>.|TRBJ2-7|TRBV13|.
CASSLGVGARYYEQYF
TGTGCCAGCAGCTTAGGTGTGGGGGCGCGGTACTACGAGCAGTACTTC
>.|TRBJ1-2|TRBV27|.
CASSLSARGYYGYTF
TGTGCCAGCAGTTTATCGGCGCGGGGGTACTATGGCTACACCTTC
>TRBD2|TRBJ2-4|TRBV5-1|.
CASSYSGGANIQYF
TGCGCCAGCAGTTATAGCGGGGGGGCGAACATTCAGTACTTC
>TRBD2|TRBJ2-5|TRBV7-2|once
CASSQAGGEKTQYF
TGTGCCAGCAGCCAAGCGGGAGGGGAGAAGACCCAGTACTTC
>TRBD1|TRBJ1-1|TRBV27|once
CASSMRDRGTEAFF
TGTGCCAGCAGTATGAGGGACAGGGGTACTGAAGCTTTCTTT
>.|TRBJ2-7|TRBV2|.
CASSQELVPDEQYF
TGTGCCAGCAGCCAAGAATTGGTGCCCGACGAGCAGTACTTC
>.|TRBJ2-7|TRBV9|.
CASSVEPHSDEQYF
TGTGCCAGCAGCGTAGAACCCCATAGCGACGAGCAGTACTTC
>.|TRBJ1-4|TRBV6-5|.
CASSSPMGEKLFF
TGTGCCAGCAGTTCCCCGATGGGTGAAAAACTGTTTTTT
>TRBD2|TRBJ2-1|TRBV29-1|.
CSVASLAGVPYNEQFF
TGCAGCGTTGCCTCGTTAGCGGGGGTTCCATACAATGAGCAGTTCTTC
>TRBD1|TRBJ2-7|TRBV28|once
CASSIGQGAYEQYF
TGTGCCAGCAGTATCGGACAGGGGGCCTACGAGCAGTACTTC
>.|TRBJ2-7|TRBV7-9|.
CASSTAGAWGEQYF
TGTGCCAGCAGCACGGCGGGGGCTTGGGGCGAGCAGTACTTC
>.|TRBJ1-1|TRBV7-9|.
CASSLKPTGEAFF
TGTGCCAGCAGCCTAAAGCCGACAGGAGAAGCTTTCTTT
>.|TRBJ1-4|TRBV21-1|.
CASSKGTPNEKLFF
TGTGCCAGCAGCAAAGGGACCCCTAATGAAAAACTGTTTTTT
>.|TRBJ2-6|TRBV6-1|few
CATGNGGAGANVLTF
TGTGCCACCGGGAACGGGGGCGCTGGGGCCAACGTCCTGACTTTC
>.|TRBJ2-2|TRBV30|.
CAWSVLGSLGTGELFF
TGTGCCTGGAGTGTACTGGGCAGCCTCGGCACCGGGGAGCTGTTTTTT
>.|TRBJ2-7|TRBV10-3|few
CAIKGGSSYEQYF
TGTGCCATCAAGGGGGGCAGCTCCTACGAGCAGTACTTC
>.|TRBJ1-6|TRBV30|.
CAWRRRALDSPLHF
TGTGCCTGGAGGCGGCGAGCCCTGGATTCACCCCTCCACTTT
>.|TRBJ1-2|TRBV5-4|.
CASSPTLQGYGYTF
TGTGCCAGCAGCCCTACCCTGCAGGGCTATGGCTACACCTTC
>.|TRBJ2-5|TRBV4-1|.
CASSQPTGMYQETQYF
TGCGCCAGCAGCCAACCCACAGGGATGTACCAAGAGACCCAGTACTTC
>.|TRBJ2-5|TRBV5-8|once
CASSHVGGYMTQYF
TGTGCCAGCAGCCACGTGGGGGGCTACATGACCCAGTACTTC
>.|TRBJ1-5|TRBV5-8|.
CASSLNTDQPQHF
TGTGCCAGCAGCTTGAACACTGATCAGCCCCAGCATTTT
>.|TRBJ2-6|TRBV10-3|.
CATQGGTLPGANVLTF
TGTGCCACACAGGGAGGGACCCTCCCTGGGGCCAACGTCCTGACTTTC
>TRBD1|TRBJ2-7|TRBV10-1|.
CASSGTGEREQYF
TGCGCCAGCAGCGGGACAGGGGAACGCGAGCAGTACTTC
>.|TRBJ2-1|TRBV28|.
CASSFAGNNEQFF
TGTGCCAGCAGTTTTGCTGGGAACAATGAGCAGTTCTTC
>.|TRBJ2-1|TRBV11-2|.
CASSGGLSSYNEQFF
TGTGCCAGCAGCGGAGGACTCTCCTCCTACAATGAGCAGTTCTTC
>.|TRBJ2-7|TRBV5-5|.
CASSRAVGSEQYF
TGTGCCAGCAGCCGCGCGGTGGGATCCGAGCAGTACTTC
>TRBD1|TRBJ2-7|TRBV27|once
CASSFLQGSEQYF
TGTGCCAGCAGTTTCTTACAGGGGTCCGAGCAGTACTTC
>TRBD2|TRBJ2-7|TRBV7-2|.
CASSLDAGTSSYEQYF
TGTGCCAGCAGCTTAGATGCCGGGACTAGTAGCTACGAGCAGTACTTC
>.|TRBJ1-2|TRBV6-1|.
CASGRGGGFGYTF
TGTGCCAGCGGAAGAGGGGGGGGCTTTGGCTACACCTTC
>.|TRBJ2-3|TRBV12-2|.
CASRLASCLPNTDTQYF
TGTGCAAGTCGCTTAGCGAGTTGTCTGCCGAACACAGATACGCAGTATTTT
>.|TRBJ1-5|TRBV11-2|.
CASSLDVGTPQHF
TGTGCCAGCAGCTTAGATGTGGGTACTCCCCAGCATTTT
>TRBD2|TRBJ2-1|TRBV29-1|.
CSVVPWGAGVGREQFF
TGCAGCGTTGTCCCCTGGGGAGCGGGAGTGGGTAGGGAGCAGTTCTTC
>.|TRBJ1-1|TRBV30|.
CAWSVPRTRLGAFF
TGTGCCTGGAGTGTACCGAGGACTCGCCTTGGAGCTTTCTTT
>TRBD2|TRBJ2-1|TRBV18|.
CASSEAGGFSLNEQFF
TGTGCCAGCTCGGAGGCGGGGGGCTTTTCCCTCAATGAGCAGTTCTTC
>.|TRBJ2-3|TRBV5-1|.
CASMTESTDTQYF
TGCGCCAGCATGACAGAGTCCACAGATACGCAGTATTTT
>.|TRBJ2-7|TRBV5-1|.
CASSLLAVSSYEQYF
TGCGCCAGCAGCTTATTAGCGGTTAGCTCCTACGAGCAGTACTTC
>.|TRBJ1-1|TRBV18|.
CASSPGTRDTTEAFF
TGTGCCAGCTCACCAGGGACGCGGGACACCACTGAAGCTTTCTTT
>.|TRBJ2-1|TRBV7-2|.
CASTRGQGGNEQFF
TGTGCCAGCACCCGGGGGCAGGGAGGCAATGAGCAGTTCTTC
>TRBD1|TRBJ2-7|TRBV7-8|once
CASSFARDRGAHEQYF
TGTGCCAGCAGTTTTGCGAGGGACAGGGGTGCACACGAGCAGTACTTC
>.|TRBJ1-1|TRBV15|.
CATRQNTEAFF
TGTGCCACCAGACAGAACACTGAAGCTTTCTTT
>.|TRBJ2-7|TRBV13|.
CASSLDSYEQYF
TGTGCCAGCAGCTTAGATTCCTACGAGCAGTACTTC
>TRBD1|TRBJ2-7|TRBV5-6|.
CASSWTGPSYEQYF
TGTGCCAGCAGTTGGACAGGACCCTCCTACGAGCAGTACTTC
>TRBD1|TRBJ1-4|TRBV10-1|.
CASSTGTGKLFF
TGCGCCAGCAGTACCGGGACAGGGAAACTGTTTTTT
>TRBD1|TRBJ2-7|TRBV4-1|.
CASSQVPQGAVHEQYF
TGCGCCAGCAGCCAAGTCCCCCAGGGGGCGGTCCACGAGCAGTACTTC
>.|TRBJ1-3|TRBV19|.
CASSYTASGNTIYF
TGTGCCAGTTCTTACACCGCCTCTGGAAACACCATATATTTT
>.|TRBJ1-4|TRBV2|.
CASSEAVGNEKLFF
TGTGCCAGCAGTGAAGCAGTGGGAAATGAAAAACTGTTTTTT
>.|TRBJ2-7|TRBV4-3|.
CASSQDRGFSSYEQYF
TGCGCCAGCAGCCAAGATCGGGGATTTAGCTCCTACGAGCAGTACTTC
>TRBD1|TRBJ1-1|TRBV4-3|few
CASSQDEGQGYTEAFF
TGCGCCAGCAGCCAAGATGAGGGACAGGGTTACACTGAAGCTTTCTTT
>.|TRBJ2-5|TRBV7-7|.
CASSLIAGETQYF
TGTGCCAGCAGCTTAATTGCAGGGGAGACCCAGTACTTC
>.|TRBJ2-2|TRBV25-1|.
CASRWRDVGELFF
TGTGCCAGCAGATGGCGCGACGTCGGGGAGCTGTTTTTT
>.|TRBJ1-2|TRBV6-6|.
CASREQGFNYGYTF
TGTGCCAGCAGAGAACAGGGCTTTAACTATGGCTACACCTTC
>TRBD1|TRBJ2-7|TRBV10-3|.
CAIRTPGQAYEQYF
TGTGCCATCAGGACCCCGGGACAGGCCTACGAGCAGTACTTC
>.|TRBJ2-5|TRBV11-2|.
CASSKNRDPPTQYF
TGTGCCAGCAGCAAGAATCGGGACCCACCTACCCAGTACTTC
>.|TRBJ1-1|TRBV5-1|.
CASSLVSNTEAFF
TGCGCCAGCAGCTTGGTTAGCAACACTGAAGCTTTCTTT